This T cell receptor beta chain stems from a study of T cells in Graves' hyperthyroidism and ophthalmopathy. Study results and caveats: Blood also showed most of the thyroid clonotypes that were expanded above 0.001.

This clonotype was observed at least ten times. As yet, its antigen is unknown. The investigators amplified TCR beta CDR3 regions from RNA transcripts. HTBI primers drove first-round RT-PCR of the TCR CDR3. TCRdb reprocessed the multiplex PCR reads via MiXCR and lists one record per CDR3 protein. Here the sample spans fewer than 550,000 distinct CDR3 sequences, approximately 14% being singletons. The clonotype originates from a woman aged 18-29 years with Graves' hyperthyroidism. Sample: blood.

The CDR3 bases are TGTGCCTGGAGTGGGACTAGCGGGGGATTCACAGATACGCAGTATTTT. Translating it yields CAWSGTSGGFTDTQYF. The V gene is TRBV30, the J gene TRBJ2-3; 13 bases are shared with TRBD2. CDR1 is GTSNPN, CDR2 SVGIG, per germline (reference sequence). This CDR3 comprises 16 residues. Trimming at V came to 1 base and at J to 2 bases, leaving 3 bases not matched to a gene.